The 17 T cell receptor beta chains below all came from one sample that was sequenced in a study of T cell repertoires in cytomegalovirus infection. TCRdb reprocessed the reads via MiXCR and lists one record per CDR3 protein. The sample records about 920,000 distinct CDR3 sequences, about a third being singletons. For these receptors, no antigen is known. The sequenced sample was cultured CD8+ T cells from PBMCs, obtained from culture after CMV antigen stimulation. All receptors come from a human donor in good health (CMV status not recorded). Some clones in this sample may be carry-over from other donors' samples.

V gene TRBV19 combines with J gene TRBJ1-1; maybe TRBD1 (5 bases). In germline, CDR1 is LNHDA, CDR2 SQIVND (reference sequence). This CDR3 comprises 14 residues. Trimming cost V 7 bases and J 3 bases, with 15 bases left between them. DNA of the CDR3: TGTGCCAGTAACCCTCAGACAGACCACACTGAAGCTTTCTTT. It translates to CASNPQTDHTEAFF.

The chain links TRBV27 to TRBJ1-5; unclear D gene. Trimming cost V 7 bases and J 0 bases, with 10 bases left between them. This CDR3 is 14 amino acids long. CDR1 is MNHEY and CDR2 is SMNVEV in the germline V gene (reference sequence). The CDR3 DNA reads TGTGCCAGCACTCCGGCTGGTAGCAATCAGCCCCAGCATTTT. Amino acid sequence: CASTPAGSNQPQHF.

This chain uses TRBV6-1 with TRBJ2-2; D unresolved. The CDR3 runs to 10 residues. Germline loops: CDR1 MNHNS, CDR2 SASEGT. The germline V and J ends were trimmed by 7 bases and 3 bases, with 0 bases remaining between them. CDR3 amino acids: CASNTGELFF. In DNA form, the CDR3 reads TGTGCCAGCAACACCGGGGAGCTGTTTTTT.

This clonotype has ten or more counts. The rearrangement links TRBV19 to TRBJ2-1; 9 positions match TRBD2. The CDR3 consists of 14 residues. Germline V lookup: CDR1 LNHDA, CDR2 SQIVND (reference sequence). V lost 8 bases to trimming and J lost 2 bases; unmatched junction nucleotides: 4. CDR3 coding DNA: TGTGCCAGTGGCTGGACTAGCGCCTACAATGAGCAGTTCTTC. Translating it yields CASGWTSAYNEQFF. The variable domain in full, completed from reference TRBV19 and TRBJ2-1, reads DGGITQSPKYLFRKEGQNVTLSCEQNLNHDAMYWYRQDPGQGLRLIYYSQIVNDFQKGDIAEGYSVSREKKESFPLTVTSAQKNPTAFYLCASGWTSAYNEQFFGPGTRLTVL.

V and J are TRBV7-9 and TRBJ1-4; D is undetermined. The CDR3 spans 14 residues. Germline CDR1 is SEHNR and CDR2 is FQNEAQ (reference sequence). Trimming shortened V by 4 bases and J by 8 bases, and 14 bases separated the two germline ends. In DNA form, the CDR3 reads TGTGCCAGCAGCTCGAGCGGTCGTGCCGAAAAACTGTTTTTT. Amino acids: CASSSSGRAEKLFF.

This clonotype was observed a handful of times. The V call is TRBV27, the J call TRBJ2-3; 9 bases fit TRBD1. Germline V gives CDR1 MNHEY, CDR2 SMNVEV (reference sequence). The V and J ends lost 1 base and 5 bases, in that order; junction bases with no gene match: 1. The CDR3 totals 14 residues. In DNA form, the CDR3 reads TGTGCCAGCAGTTTATTGGACAGGGGAGATACGCAGTATTTT. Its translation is CASSLLDRGDTQYF.

For the CDR3, the DNA is TGTGCCAGCAGTTCAGCCGGACAGGCTTTCGGGGGCTACACCTTC. The encoded protein is CASSSAGQAFGGYTF. This chain connects TRBV27 to TRBJ1-2; 7 positions agree with TRBD1. The CDR3 is 15 amino acids. V dropped 4 bases and J dropped 8; count of bases not matched to a gene: 13. The germline CDR1 and CDR2 sequences are MNHEY and SMNVEV (reference sequence).

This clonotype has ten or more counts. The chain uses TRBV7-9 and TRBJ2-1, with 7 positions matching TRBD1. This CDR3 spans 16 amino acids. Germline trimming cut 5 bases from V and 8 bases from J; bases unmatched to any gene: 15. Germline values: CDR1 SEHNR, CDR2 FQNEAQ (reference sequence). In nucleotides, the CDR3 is TGTGCCAGCAGCCGCCCATGGGGGACAGACGGGGATGAGCAGTTCTTC. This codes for CASSRPWGTDGDEQFF.

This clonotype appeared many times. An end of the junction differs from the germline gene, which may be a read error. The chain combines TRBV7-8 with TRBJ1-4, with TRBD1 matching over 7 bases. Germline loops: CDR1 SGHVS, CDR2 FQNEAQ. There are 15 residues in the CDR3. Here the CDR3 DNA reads TGTGCCAGCACCTTACAGGGGTTTACTAATGAAAAACTGTTTTTT. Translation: CASTLQGFTNEKLFF.

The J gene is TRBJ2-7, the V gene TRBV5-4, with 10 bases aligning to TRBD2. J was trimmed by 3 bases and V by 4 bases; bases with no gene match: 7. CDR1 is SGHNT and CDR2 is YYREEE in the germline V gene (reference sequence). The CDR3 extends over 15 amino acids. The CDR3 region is CASSLSGGRNYEQYV. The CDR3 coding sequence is TGTGCCAGCAGCCTTAGCGGGGGGAGAAACTACGAGCAGTACGTC.

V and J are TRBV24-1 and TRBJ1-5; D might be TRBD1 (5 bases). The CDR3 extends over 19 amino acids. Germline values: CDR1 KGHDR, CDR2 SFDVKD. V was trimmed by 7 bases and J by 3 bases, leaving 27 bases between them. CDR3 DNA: TGTGCCACCAGCGTAATTCTCCCCCCCGGGGCTCGGGCCAATCAGCCCCAGCATTTT. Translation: CATSVILPPGARANQPQHF.

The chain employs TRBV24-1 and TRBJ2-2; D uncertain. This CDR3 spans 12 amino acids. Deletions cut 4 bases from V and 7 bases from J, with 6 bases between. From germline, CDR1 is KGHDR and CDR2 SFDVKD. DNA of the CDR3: TGTGCCACCAGTGAAGACTTCGGGGAGCTGTTTTTT. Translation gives CATSEDFGELFF.

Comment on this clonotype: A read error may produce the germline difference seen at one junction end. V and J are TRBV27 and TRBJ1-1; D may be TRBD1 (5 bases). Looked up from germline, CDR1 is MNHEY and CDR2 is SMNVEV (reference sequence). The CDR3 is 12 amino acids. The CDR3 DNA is TGTGCCAGCAGTCCCCTCTCGGGACCCCGAACATTT. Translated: CASSPLSGPRTF.

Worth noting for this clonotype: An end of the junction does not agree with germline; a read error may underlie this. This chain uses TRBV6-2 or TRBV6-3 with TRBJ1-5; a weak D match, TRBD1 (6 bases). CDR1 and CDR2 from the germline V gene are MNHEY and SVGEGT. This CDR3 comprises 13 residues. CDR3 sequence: CVSSKTGHQPQHF. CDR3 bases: TGTGTCAGCAGTAAGACAGGACATCAGCCCCAGCATTTT.

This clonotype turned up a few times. CDR3 sequence (DNA): TGTGCCAGTAGTTTGGCCAAGGATCAGCCCCAGCATTTT. This sequence encodes CASSLAKDQPQHF. The gene calls are TRBV19 and TRBJ1-5; D ambiguous. The CDR3 spans 13 residues. The V gene lost 5 bases and the J gene lost 5 bases, with 10 bases spanning the gap. CDR1 is LNHDA, CDR2 SQIVND, per germline (reference sequence).

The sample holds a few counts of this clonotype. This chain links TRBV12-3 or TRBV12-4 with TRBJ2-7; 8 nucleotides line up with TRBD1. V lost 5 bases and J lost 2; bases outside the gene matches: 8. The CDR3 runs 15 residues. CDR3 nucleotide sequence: TGTGCCAGCAGTCCGATGGACAGGGCCGCCTACGAGCAGTACTTC. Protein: CASSPMDRAAYEQYF.

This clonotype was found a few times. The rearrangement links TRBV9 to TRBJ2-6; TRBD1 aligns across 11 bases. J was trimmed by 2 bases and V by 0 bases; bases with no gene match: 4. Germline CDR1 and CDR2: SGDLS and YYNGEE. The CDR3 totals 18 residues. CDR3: CASSVAGTGGPGANVLTF. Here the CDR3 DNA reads TGTGCCAGCAGCGTAGCCGGGACAGGGGGACCTGGGGCCAACGTCCTGACTTTC.